This T cell receptor beta chain was observed in a study of shared clonotypes between healthy human individuals. General study results and limits: Clonotype sharing among donors, it was expected, would be affected by sequencing depth. Clonotypes shared by all four donors outscored non-shared clonotypes in generation probability.

An approximately 200 ng quantity of DNA, about 30,000 T cell genomes, went into the sorted-subset replicate PCRs. Repertoires were generated with immunoSEQ multiplex PCR, while TCRdb's copy carries only in-frame clones and drops some. The table includes about 1.5 million clones, 98% detected once. For this clone: Antigen unknown.

The source of this sequence is a man in his thirties or forties in good health. Sequencing was performed on naive CD4+ T cells sorted from blood. Subset specified: CD45RA+ positively selected.

CDR3: CASSQGQGGSLGSGELFF. The CDR3 nucleotides read TGCGCCAGCAGCCAAGGGCAGGGCGGGAGCCTAGGCTCCGGGGAGCTGTTTTTT. This chain links TRBV4-1 with TRBJ2-2; TRBD2 aligns across 7 bases. CDR1 is MGHRA and CDR2 is YSYEKL in the germline V gene. The CDR3 length is 18 residues. The ends lost 1 base at V and 6 bases at J; junction bases unmatched: 14.